These T cell receptor beta chains were read from a single sample in a study of T-cell reconstitution after alpha-beta-depleted transplantation in children. TCRdb analysed the PCR reads with MiXCR anew, one entry per CDR3 protein. This repertoire shows 200,000 to 250,000 distinct CDR3 sequences, about a quarter found once; its top ten account for about 2.5%. Sequenced here: PBMCs, sampled before TCRalphabeta/CD19-depleted stem cell transplant. These receptors originate from a girl aged 2-10 years with Fanconi anemia, due to receive a stem cell transplant. Each CDR3 is given with its conserved first and last residue. A D gene is named only where the DNA matches it firmly. Clone size is shown for a subset of rows, as once, few, many or a class of expanded clone.

TRBJ1-1,-,few,12,TRBV7-9,TGTGCCAGCAGCTTATCACCCTCCGAAGCTTTCTTT,CASSLSPSEAFF
TRBJ2-1,-,-,13,TRBV2,TGTGCCAGCCGTCGCGGCGCGAACAATGAGCAGTTCTTC,CASRRGANNEQFF
TRBJ2-1,-,many,17,TRBV29-1,TGCAGCGTTGAAGATCTTGCTAGCCCACGCTCCTACAATGAGCAGTTCTTC,CSVEDLASPRSYNEQFF
TRBJ2-3,-,-,17,TRBV4-2,TGTGCCAGCAGCCGGGTCGCGAGGGGAGTGAGTGGAGATACGCAGTATTTT,CASSRVARGVSGDTQYF
TRBJ2-7,-,few,15,TRBV9,TGTGCCAGCAGCGTCGCGGAATCGGTAGGCTACGAGCAGTACTTC,CASSVAESVGYEQYF
TRBJ1-2,-,many,13,TRBV6-1,TGTGCCAGCAGGGCGAGTGCCAACTATGGCTACACCTTC,CASRASANYGYTF
TRBJ2-2,TRBD2,-,16,TRBV15,TGTGCCACCAGCATACGGGGGGGCTTTGTAACCGGGGAGCTGTTTTTT,CATSIRGGFVTGELFF
TRBJ2-7,TRBD1,few,12,TRBV5-1,TGCGCCAGCACACTGACAGGGAACGAGCAGTACTTC,CASTLTGNEQYF
TRBJ2-1,-,few,15,TRBV20-1,TGCAGTGCTAGTAGTGGGGAAGAATCCTACAATGAGCAGTTCTTC,CSASSGEESYNEQFF
TRBJ2-7,TRBD1,once,18,TRBV23-1,TGCGCCAGCAGTCAATCTAATACGGGGACAGGACTATTCTACGAGCAGTACTTC,CASSQSNTGTGLFYEQYF
TRBJ2-7,TRBD2,-,15,TRBV27,TGTGCCAGCAGTCCCGGACTAGCGAAAACCTACGAGCAGTACTTC,CASSPGLAKTYEQYF
TRBJ2-3,TRBD2,few,17,TRBV7-3,TGTGCCAGCAGCCCCTATTCTAGCGGGGGGGCCACAGATACGCAGTATTTT,CASSPYSSGGATDTQYF
TRBJ1-2,TRBD1,-,15,TRBV4-2,TGTGCCAGCAGCCAAGAGGGCGAGGGGGCGGATGGCTACACCTTC,CASSQEGEGADGYTF
TRBJ2-2,TRBD2,many,12,TRBV12-3/TRBV12-4,TGTGCCAGCAGTTTTAAGCGGGAGGAGCTGTTTTTT,CASSFKREELFF
TRBJ1-1,-,many,13,TRBV6-5,TGTGCCAGCAATACAGGTGGCCACACTGAAGCTTTCTTT,CASNTGGHTEAFF
TRBJ2-2,-,-,14,TRBV20-1,TGCAGTGCCAAAAACGTCGCGAACACCGGGGAGCTGTTTTTT,CSAKNVANTGELFF
TRBJ2-1,-,few,18,TRBV7-8,TGTGCCAGCAGCCCCCGTCGTCTACTAGTTAGAACCTACAATGAGCAGTTCTTC,CASSPRRLLVRTYNEQFF
TRBJ1-2,-,few,13,TRBV28,TGTGCCAGCAGTGATCGTGCGGACTATGGCTACACCTTC,CASSDRADYGYTF
TRBJ2-7,TRBD2,-,17,TRBV18,TGTGCCAGCTCACCACCGGGACTAGCGGGAGCCCTCTACGAGCAGTACTTC,CASSPPGLAGALYEQYF
TRBJ2-1,TRBD2,few,19,TRBV4-2,TGTGCCAGCAGCCAAGCCCAGACTAGCGGGGGGCCCGCCTACAATGAGCAGTTCTTC,CASSQAQTSGGPAYNEQFF
TRBJ2-7,TRBD1,many,13,TRBV29-1,TGCAGCGTTGAGGTCTGGGACAGCTACGAGCAGTACTTC,CSVEVWDSYEQYF
TRBJ2-3,-,few,10,TRBV29-1,TGCAGCGTTGTTCTCTCCCCGCAGTATTTT,CSVVLSPQYF
TRBJ2-1,TRBD2,-,17,TRBV20-1,TGCAGTGCTAGACGTCTAGCGGGAGATTCCTCCTACAATGAGCAGTTCTTC,CSARRLAGDSSYNEQFF
TRBJ2-7,TRBD2,-,15,TRBV18,TGTGCCAGCTCACCTCTACCGGGGGGGTCCTCCGAGCAGTACTTC,CASSPLPGGSSEQYF
TRBJ2-1,TRBD2,-,15,TRBV6-2/TRBV6-3,TGTGCCAGCAGTTATGTGACTAGCGGAGACAATGAGCAGTTCTTC,CASSYVTSGDNEQFF